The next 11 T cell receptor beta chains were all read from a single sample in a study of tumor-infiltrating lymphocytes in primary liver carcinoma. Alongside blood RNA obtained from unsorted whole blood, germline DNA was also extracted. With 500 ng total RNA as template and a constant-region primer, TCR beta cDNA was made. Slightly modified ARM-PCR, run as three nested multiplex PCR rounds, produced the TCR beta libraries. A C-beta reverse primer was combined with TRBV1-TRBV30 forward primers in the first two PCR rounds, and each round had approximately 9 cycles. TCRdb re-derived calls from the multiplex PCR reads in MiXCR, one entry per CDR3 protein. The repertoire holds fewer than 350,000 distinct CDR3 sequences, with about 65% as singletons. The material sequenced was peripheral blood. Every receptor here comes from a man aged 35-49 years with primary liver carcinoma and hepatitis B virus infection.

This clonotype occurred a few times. The CDR3 DNA reads TGTGCCAGCAGCTTAGATGCGAGTCAACCCCAGCATTTT. It yields the protein CASSLDASQPQHF. The rearrangement joins TRBV11-2 to TRBJ1-5, with D hard to call. The CDR3 is 13 amino acids. Germline CDR1 reads SGHAT; CDR2 reads FQNNGV. V shed 0 bases and J shed 10 bases, with 10 bases lying between them. Supplemented by reference TRBV11-2 and TRBJ1-5, the full variable domain reads EAGVAQSPRYKIIEKRQSVAFWCNPISGHATLYWYQQILGQGPKLLIQFQNNGVVDDSQLPKDRFSAERLKGVDSTLKIQPAKLEDSAVYLCASSLDASQPQHFGDGTRLSIL.

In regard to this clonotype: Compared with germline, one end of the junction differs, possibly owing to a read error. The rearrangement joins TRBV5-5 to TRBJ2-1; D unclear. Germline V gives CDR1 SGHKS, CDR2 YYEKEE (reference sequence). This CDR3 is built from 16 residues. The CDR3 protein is CTSSPGTSSSYNEQFF. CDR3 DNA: TGTACCAGCAGCCCCGGAACTTCGAGCTCCTACAATGAGCAGTTCTTC.

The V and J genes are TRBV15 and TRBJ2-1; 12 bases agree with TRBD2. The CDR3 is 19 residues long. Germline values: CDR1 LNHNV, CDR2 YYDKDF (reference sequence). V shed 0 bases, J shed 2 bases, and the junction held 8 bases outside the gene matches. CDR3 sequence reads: CATSRDLTSGRVTYNEQFF. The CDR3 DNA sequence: TGTGCCACCAGCAGAGATTTGACTAGCGGGAGAGTAACCTACAATGAGCAGTTCTTC.

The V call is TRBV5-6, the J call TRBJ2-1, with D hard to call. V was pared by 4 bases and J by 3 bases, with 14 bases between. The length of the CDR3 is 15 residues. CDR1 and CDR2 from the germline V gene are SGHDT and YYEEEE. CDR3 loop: CASSAFRSDYNEQFF. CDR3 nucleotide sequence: TGTGCCAGCAGCGCATTTAGGTCCGACTACAATGAGCAGTTCTTC.

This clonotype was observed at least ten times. The CDR3 is CASRSGLADNNEQFF. The CDR3 coding sequence is TGTGCCAGCAGGAGCGGACTGGCGGATAACAATGAGCAGTTCTTC. The gene calls are TRBV6-5 and TRBJ2-1; the D gene is possibly TRBD2 (5 bases). The V and J ends lost 6 bases and 5 bases respectively, with 17 bases between them. The CDR3 length is 15 residues. Germline values: CDR1 MNHEY, CDR2 SVGAGI.

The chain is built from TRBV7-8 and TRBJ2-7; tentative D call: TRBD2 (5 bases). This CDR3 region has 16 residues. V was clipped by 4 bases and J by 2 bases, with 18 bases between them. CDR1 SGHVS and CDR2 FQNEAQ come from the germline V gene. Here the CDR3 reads CASSSRTCIIAYEQYF. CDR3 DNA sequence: TGTGCCAGCAGCTCGCGGACTTGCATAATAGCCTACGAGCAGTACTTC.

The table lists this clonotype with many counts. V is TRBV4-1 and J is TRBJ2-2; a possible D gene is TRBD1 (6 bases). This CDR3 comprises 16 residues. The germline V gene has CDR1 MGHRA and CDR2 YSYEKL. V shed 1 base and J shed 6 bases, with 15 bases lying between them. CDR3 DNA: TGCGCCAGCAGCCAAGTATCCAGGGGTGGCCCCGGGGAGCTGTTTTTT. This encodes CASSQVSRGGPGELFF.

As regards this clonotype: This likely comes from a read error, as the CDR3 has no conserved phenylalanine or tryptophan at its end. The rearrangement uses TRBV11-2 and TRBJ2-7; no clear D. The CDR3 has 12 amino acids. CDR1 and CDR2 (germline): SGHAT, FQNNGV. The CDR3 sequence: CTSSAVGYEQYL. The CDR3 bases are TGTACCAGCTCAGCCGTCGGCTACGAGCAGTACCTC.

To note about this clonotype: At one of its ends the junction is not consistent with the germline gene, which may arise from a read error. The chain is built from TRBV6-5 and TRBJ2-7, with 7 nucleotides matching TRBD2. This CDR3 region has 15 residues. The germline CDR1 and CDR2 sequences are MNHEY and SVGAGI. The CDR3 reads CASSPQTSSTYEQYF. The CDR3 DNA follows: TGTGCAAGCAGTCCCCAGACTAGCTCCACCTACGAGCAGTACTTC.

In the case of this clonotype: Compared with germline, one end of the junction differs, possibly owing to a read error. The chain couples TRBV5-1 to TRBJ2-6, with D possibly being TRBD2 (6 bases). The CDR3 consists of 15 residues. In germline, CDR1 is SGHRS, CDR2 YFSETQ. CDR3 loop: CASSFGGTGAYVLTF. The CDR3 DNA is TGCGCCAGCAGCTTTGGGGGGACTGGGGCCTACGTCCTGACTTTC.

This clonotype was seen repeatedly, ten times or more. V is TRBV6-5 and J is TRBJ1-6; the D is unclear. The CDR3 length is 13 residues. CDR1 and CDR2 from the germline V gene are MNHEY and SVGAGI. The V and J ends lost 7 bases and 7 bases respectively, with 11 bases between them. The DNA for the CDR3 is TGTGCCAGCAAAGCCAGCAGAAATTCACCCCTCCACTTT. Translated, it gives CASKASRNSPLHF.